The 32 T cell receptor beta chains below come from one sample, sequenced in a study of blood T cell repertoires in COVID-19. Sequenced by immunoSEQ multiplex PCR; TCRdb stores in-frame clones only, minus some. The table has some 93,000 clones, less than 90% seen once. Material for sequencing was peripheral blood. The receptors originated from a man aged 55 to 70 with acute or convalescent COVID-19.

The rearrangement joins TRBV18 to TRBJ1-1; D is perhaps TRBD1 (6 bases). The CDR3 totals 15 residues. The germline V gene has CDR1 KGHSH and CDR2 LQKENI. Trimming took off 3 bases at V and 4 bases at J, with 15 bases between the two ends. DNA of the CDR3: TGTGCCAGCTCACCCGTCCGGGGGGGCGGCACTGAAGCTTTCTTT. Protein sequence: CASSPVRGGGTEAFF.

The J gene is TRBJ2-5, the V gene TRBV4-1; 7 nucleotides line up with TRBD1. V shed 6 bases and J 4 bases; nucleotides not matched to a gene: 11. Germline CDR1 and CDR2: MGHRA and YSYEKL. This CDR3 has 15 amino acids. Here the CDR3 reads CASSSGQLGGETQYF. DNA of the CDR3: TGCGCCAGCAGTTCGGGACAGCTGGGTGGAGAGACCCAGTACTTC.

This CDR3 is CASRLPSTSHPF. The DNA for the CDR3 is TGTGCAAGTCGCTTACCGAGCACTTCCCACCCCTTC. The chain employs TRBV12-2 and TRBJ1-2. TRBV12-2 is reported as a pseudogene. The CDR3 has 12 residues.

The chain has TRBV7-9 and TRBJ2-4, with 7 bases that match TRBD2. In germline, CDR1 is SEHNR, CDR2 FQNEAQ (reference sequence). The J segment lost 8 bases and the V segment lost 11 bases, leaving 12 bases of the junction unmatched. CDR3 length: 13 residues. In DNA form, the CDR3 reads TGTGCCGGGGGGGAAGGGAAGAGTGACATTCAGTACTTC. Translation: CAGGEGKSDIQYF.

The chain couples TRBV19 to TRBJ1-2; 9 nucleotides line up with TRBD1. CDR3 length: 15 amino acids. The germline gives CDR1 LNHDA, CDR2 SQIVND (reference sequence). J lost 8 bases, V lost 4 bases, and 11 bases had no gene match. This chain's CDR3 is CASSRTPRQGEGYTF. The CDR3 coding sequence is TGTGCCAGTAGTAGGACCCCTAGACAGGGGGAAGGCTACACCTTC.

The CDR3 region is CASNGRTLAGGRDTQYF. CDR3 sequence (DNA): TGTGCCAGCAACGGTAGGACGTTGGCGGGAGGTCGAGATACGCAGTATTTT. The chain recombines TRBV7-8 with TRBJ2-3; 8 bases match TRBD2. The V and J ends lost 7 bases and 5 bases, in that order; junction bases with no gene match: 17. CDR1 and CDR2 (germline): SGHVS, FQNEAQ. The CDR3 has 17 residues.

This chain connects TRBV19 to TRBJ2-1, with TRBD2 identical over 11 bases. The CDR3 length is 17 residues. Per germline, CDR1 LNHDA and CDR2 SQIVND (reference sequence). The V gene end was trimmed by 2 bases and the J gene end by 6 bases; junction bases not matched to a gene: 9. The CDR3 sequence is CASSILLAGGPLNEQFF. In DNA form, the CDR3 reads TGTGCCAGTAGTATATTGCTAGCGGGAGGACCGCTCAATGAGCAGTTCTTC.

The chain links TRBV7-2 to TRBJ1-1, with D unclear. V was shortened by 1 base and J by 1 base, with 7 bases between the two germline ends. The CDR3 extends over 14 amino acids. Germline assignment: CDR1 SGHTA and CDR2 FQGNSA. In DNA form, the CDR3 reads TGTGCCAGCAGCTTAGGCAGCGCGAACACTGAAGCTTTCTTT. Protein sequence: CASSLGSANTEAFF.

The CDR3 spells CASSATEPTGNSPLHF. The CDR3 DNA reads TGTGCCAGCAGTGCTACAGAGCCGACCGGTAATTCACCCCTCCACTTT. The chain links TRBV2 to TRBJ1-6; D uncertain. The germline V gene encodes CDR1 SNHLY and CDR2 FYNNEI. Trimming left V 4 bases short and J 6 bases short, with 16 bases between. This CDR3 region has 16 residues.

The V and J genes are TRBV2 and TRBJ2-7; the match to TRBD2 covers 7 bases. This CDR3 spans 14 amino acids. The junction had 10 bases not matched to a gene; V was cut back by 9 bases and J by 2 bases. Germline V gene lookup returns CDR1 SNHLY and CDR2 FYNNEI. The CDR3 sequence is CASRLGGRTYEQYF. CDR3 DNA: TGTGCCAGTCGACTAGGCGGGAGAACCTACGAGCAGTACTTC.

The rearrangement links TRBV3-1 (or the pseudogene TRBV3-2) to TRBJ2-7; possibly TRBD1 for D (6 bases). V was cut by 2 bases and J by 5 bases, with 7 bases left in between. Looked up from germline, CDR1 is LGHDT and CDR2 is YNNKEL (reference sequence). The length of the CDR3 is 12 residues. CDR3 coding DNA: TGTGCCAGCAGCCAAACAGGGAACGAGCAGTACTTC. Its translation: CASSQTGNEQYF.

The chain has TRBV24-1 and TRBJ1-3; D possibly corresponds to TRBD1 (5 bases). The length of the CDR3 is 17 residues. Trimming left V 1 base short and J 3 bases short, with 15 bases between. Germline CDR1 reads KGHDR; CDR2 reads SFDVKD. In DNA, the CDR3 is TGTGCCACCAGTGATTTAAGGTGGGGGGACGTTGGAAACACCATATATTTT. The encoded protein is CATSDLRWGDVGNTIYF.

This sequence joins TRBV7-2 and TRBJ1-6; D gene ambiguous. Trimming took 2 bases from V and 4 from J, leaving 3 bases between them. This CDR3 region has 13 residues. Germline assignment: CDR1 SGHTA and CDR2 FQGNSA. CDR3 sequence (DNA): TGTGCCAGCAGCTTAACTTATAATTCACCCCTCCACTTT. Its translation is CASSLTYNSPLHF.

The genes are TRBV19 and TRBJ2-2, with a weak D call TRBD2 (6 bases). V lost 4 bases and J 3 bases, leaving 12 bases between the germline ends. Per germline, CDR1 LNHDA and CDR2 SQIVND (reference sequence). This CDR3 has 15 amino acids. As DNA, the CDR3 is TGTGCCAGTAGTACCCGGAGGGGTGACACCGGGGAGCTGTTTTTT. It is translated as CASSTRRGDTGELFF.

This CDR3 is CASSRLGTPNTEAFF. CDR3 sequence (DNA): TGCGCCAGCAGCCGCCTAGGTACACCAAACACTGAAGCTTTCTTT. This chain uses TRBV5-1 with TRBJ1-1; D ambiguous. The CDR3 is made up of 15 amino acids. V lost 4 bases to trimming and J lost 2 bases, with 15 bases between them. Germline CDR1 is SGHRS and CDR2 is YFSETQ. The variable domain in full, completed from reference TRBV5-1 and TRBJ1-1, reads KAGVTQTPRYLIKTRGQQVTLSCSPISGHRSVSWYQQTPGQGLQFLFEYFSETQRNKGNFPGRFSGRQFSNSRSEMNVSTLELGDSALYLCASSRLGTPNTEAFFGQGTRLTVV.

This chain links TRBV27 with TRBJ1-6, with 7 bases aligning to TRBD1. Germline V gene sequence: CDR1 MNHEY, CDR2 SMNVEV (reference sequence). V lost 7 bases to trimming and J lost 0 bases; unmatched junction nucleotides: 3. CDR3 length equals 15 residues. For the CDR3, the DNA is TGTGCCAGCACTCGACAGGGCTCCTATAATTCACCCCTCCACTTT. Translation gives CASTRQGSYNSPLHF.

This clone was counted only a few times. The chain carries TRBV6-6 and TRBJ2-7; perhaps TRBD1 as D (5 bases). The CDR3 is made up of 14 amino acids. Trimming cost V 0 bases and J 3 bases, with 9 bases left between them. Germline CDR1 is MNHNY and CDR2 is SVGAGI (reference sequence). In DNA form, the CDR3 reads TGTGCCAGCAGTTACTCGACCCAGGGCTACGAGCAGTACTTC. It specifies CASSYSTQGYEQYF.

The rearrangement uses TRBV5-1 and TRBJ1-2, with 7 bases matching TRBD1. This CDR3 has 13 amino acids. Germline V gene lookup returns CDR1 SGHRS and CDR2 YFSETQ. V trimming: 3 bases; J trimming: 4 bases; junction bases outside the gene matches: 3. The CDR3 DNA follows: TGCGCCAGCAGCTCAACAGGGGCCTATGGCTACACCTTC. Encoded protein: CASSSTGAYGYTF.

The chain recombines TRBV5-5 with TRBJ2-1; 9 positions agree with TRBD2. Trimming cost V 7 bases and J 3 bases; bases outside gene matches: 2. CDR1 and CDR2 (germline): SGHKS, YYEKEE (reference sequence). CDR3 length: 13 residues. The CDR3 DNA reads TGTGCCAGCCGACTAGCGGACTACAATGAGCAGTTCTTC. This encodes CASRLADYNEQFF.

Only a few counts were recorded for this clone. The rearrangement links TRBV2 to TRBJ1-2, with D perhaps TRBD1 (5 bases). The germline V and J ends were trimmed by 3 bases and 2 bases, with 13 bases remaining between them. The CDR3 is 15 residues long. Germline CDR1 reads SNHLY; CDR2 reads FYNNEI. CDR3 region: CASSDPAPGNYGYTF. As DNA, the CDR3 is TGTGCCAGCAGTGATCCCGCCCCAGGGAACTATGGCTACACCTTC.

The chain employs TRBV30 and TRBJ2-7; maybe TRBD1 (5 bases). The CDR3 loop spans 14 amino acids. Between the trimmed V and J ends, which lost 6 bases and 5 bases, there was a span of 20 bases. Germline CDR1 is GTSNPN and CDR2 is SVGIG (reference sequence). The DNA for the CDR3 is TGTGCCTGCCCCCAGGAAGGCAGGGTCCACGAGCAGTACTTC. It codes for CACPQEGRVHEQYF.

The V and J genes are TRBV24-1 and TRBJ2-3; 11 nucleotides agree with TRBD2. This CDR3 contains 19 residues. The germline gives CDR1 KGHDR, CDR2 SFDVKD. J gave up 1 base and V 3 bases, and 11 bases lay outside the gene matches. The DNA of the CDR3 is TGTGCCACCAGTGATCCAACCCCGACTAGCGGGGACCGCACAGATACGCAGTATTTT. Its translation is CATSDPTPTSGDRTDTQYF.

This chain joins TRBV16 and TRBJ1-1, with unresolved D. Germline assignment: CDR1 KGHSY and CDR2 FQNENV. There are 13 residues in the CDR3. Trimming pared 1 base from V and 10 bases from J, leaving 13 bases between. For the CDR3, the DNA is TGTGCCAGCAGCCAATACCCCCCAAGAGGAGCTTTCTTT. Its translation: CASSQYPPRGAFF.

The chain carries TRBV5-6 and TRBJ2-3, with D unresolved. CDR3 length: 12 residues. The germline CDR1 and CDR2 sequences are SGHDT and YYEEEE. Between the trimmed V and J ends, which lost 3 bases and 6 bases, there was a span of 8 bases. The CDR3 nucleotides are TGTGCCAGCAGCTGGCACAAGGATACGCAGTATTTT. Translated: CASSWHKDTQYF.

The genes are TRBV3-1 (or the pseudogene TRBV3-2) and TRBJ1-2; possibly TRBD1 for D (5 bases). V lost 1 base and J 7 bases, leaving 22 bases between the germline ends. This CDR3 contains 17 residues. Per the germline V gene, CDR1 is LGHDT and CDR2 is YNNKEL (reference sequence). The CDR3 DNA follows: TGTGCCAGCAGCCAAGCGGGACTCATAGGAGGGTCCTTTGGCTACACCTTC. Translated, it gives CASSQAGLIGGSFGYTF.

The J gene is TRBJ1-1, the V gene TRBV18; maybe TRBD1 (6 bases). The CDR3 runs to 14 residues. V lost 3 bases and J 1 base, leaving 9 bases between the germline ends. CDR1 is KGHSH, CDR2 LQKENI, per germline. The CDR3 loop is CASSPGQSNTEAFF. The CDR3 DNA sequence: TGTGCCAGCTCACCGGGACAATCGAACACTGAAGCTTTCTTT. The full variable domain, its missing parts supplied by reference TRBV18 and TRBJ1-1, is NAGVMQNPRHLVRRRGQEARLRCSPMKGHSHVYWYRQLPEEGLKFMVYLQKENIIDESGMPKERFSAEFPKEGPSILRIQQVVRGDSAAYFCASSPGQSNTEAFFGQGTRLTVV.

The chain carries TRBV19 and TRBJ1-3, with no clear D. The CDR3 runs 14 residues. The germline gives CDR1 LNHDA, CDR2 SQIVND (reference sequence). V gave up 7 bases and J gave up 2 bases, with 12 bases separating them. CDR3 nucleotide sequence: TGTGCCAGTAAGGTGACTACTGCTGGAAACACCATATATTTT. It specifies CASKVTTAGNTIYF.

The chain recombines TRBV6-1 with TRBJ2-4; D possibly corresponds to TRBD1 (5 bases). Germline values: CDR1 MNHNS, CDR2 SASEGT. The CDR3 has 19 residues. Trimming pared 2 bases from V and 3 bases from J, leaving 23 bases between. The CDR3 nucleotides read TGTGCCAGCAGTGAACTTAGTGACAGAACGGGTTGGGGCAAAAACATTCAGTACTTC. The encoded protein is CASSELSDRTGWGKNIQYF.

V usage is TRBV4-2 and J usage is TRBJ1-1, with 11 bases aligning to TRBD1. With 0 bases clipped from V and 1 base from J, the junction kept 4 bases outside the gene matches. The CDR3 is 17 residues long. Looked up from germline, CDR1 is LGHNA and CDR2 is YNFKEQ. The DNA for the CDR3 is TGTGCCAGCAGCCAAGAGGGGACAGGGGGTAAGAACACTGAAGCTTTCTTT. Protein product: CASSQEGTGGKNTEAFF.

The V gene is TRBV11-2, the J gene TRBJ1-5, with D unresolved. The V gene's germline CDR1 is SGHAT and CDR2 FQNNGV. The CDR3 runs to 14 residues. Trimming removed 5 bases from V and 9 bases from J, with 17 bases in between. CDR3 coding DNA: TGTGCCAGCAGCCCTTTTACTGGAGCGGGGCCCCAGCATTTT. This translates into CASSPFTGAGPQHF.

Only one count was recorded for this clone. The chain is built from TRBV19 and TRBJ2-7, with 9 nucleotides matching TRBD1. The CDR3 contains 13 residues. With 4 bases clipped from V and 9 bases from J, the junction kept 7 bases outside the gene matches. Germline assignment: CDR1 LNHDA and CDR2 SQIVND (reference sequence). The CDR3 sequence is CASSRRQGGWQYF. The CDR3 DNA is TGTGCCAGTAGTAGGCGACAGGGGGGTTGGCAGTACTTC.

The gene calls are TRBV30 and TRBJ2-2; D uncertain. V lost 2 bases and J lost 7, with 5 bases in between. Germline values: CDR1 GTSNPN, CDR2 SVGIG (reference sequence). CDR3 length: 11 residues. The CDR3 region is CAWSSVGELFF. The CDR3 region has the DNA TGTGCCTGGAGTTCCGTCGGGGAGCTGTTTTTT.